This T cell receptor (beta chain) is from a study of T cell responses to AZD1222 COVID-19 vaccine (dated by TCRdb to 2020 to 2022). About the full investigation: TCR sequencing covered 233 trial participants: 200 to 220 given two doses of AZD1222 and about 26 given two doses of MenACWY control vaccine. Trial participants were enrolled by age into 18-55, 56-69 and 70-plus year subgroups, with about 150, 27 and 61 TCR-sequenced participants respectively.

The CDR3 regions of human TCRbeta chains were analyzed by immunosequencing. The authors' pipeline ran thus. TCRs in the repertoires were compared against a reference library of SARS-CoV-2-specific TCRs that had been generated with the MIRA antigen-specificity platform. Breadth meant the fraction of unique TCRs that were SARS-CoV-2-associated, whereas depth meant the fraction of total T cells that were SARS-CoV-2-associated. Using the MIRA data, each spike-specific TCR was mapped to the spike region that the TCR reacts to and placed in a CD4 or CD8 class. Log10-transformed breadth and depth values were compared by one-way ANOVA with Sidak's multiple comparisons tests. Entries here come from immuneACCESS through TCRdb and include only in-frame sequences with V and J called. Some clones fail to appear in such tables; in the studies checked, an unresolved V gene covers under half of the shortfall, and the cause of the remainder is unknown. V, J and clone size were drawn from that table, and D and trimming were deduced from the DNA. Recorded for this sample are roughly 120,000 clones; roughly 92% of them occurred a single time. About 2.6% of the sample is taken by the ten largest.

General findings and caveats noted by the study authors: The 56-69-year group was small, and its depth increase did not reach significance, likely because of low power. Because no samples from the day 14 peak response were available, repertoires could be characterized only after the peak T cell response. Conclusions about previously exposed vaccinees are limited, since just 6 or 7 AZD1222 recipients were seropositive for SARS-CoV-2 at baseline. Spike-specific TCR breadth and depth rose significantly after two AZD1222 doses compared with day 0 and with MenACWY recipients. The vaccine-associated CD4 TCRs covered the entire spike protein, and the dominant responses fell in regions 160-218 and 743-854. Nearly half of unique spike-specific TCRs reportedly recognized epitopes outside regions mutated in the B.1.351 and B.1.1.7 variants. Most participants were white British and females outnumbered males, and the authors suggested that clonal diversity may have been underestimated.

The sample's time point, from its label and the paper: about 28 days (+/-7) after the second vaccine dose. AZD1222 recipients with second doses at about 4 weeks or about 12 weeks were pooled, because spike-specific TCR depth and breadth did not differ between schedules. Vaccinee samples came from UK trials COV001 and COV002, including a single-blind randomized controlled phase 2/3 trial of AZD1222 (ChAdOx1 nCoV-19) in healthy adults. Trial participant PBMC samples were collected at day 0 and day 28 after the second dose for TCRbeta chain sequencing. About this clone: Its antigen is currently not known. Qualities for individual bases were not recorded, and no much larger clone is one base off.

Germline trimming amounts to 3 bases on V and 2 bases on J, with 10 as the count of junction bases outside the gene matches. The CDR3 contains 17 residues, cysteine and phenylalanine counted. Only the CDR3 DNA is retained, 51 bases long and in frame from the first base. CDR1 ENHRY and CDR2 SYGVKD were looked up in the germline V gene. The sample was peripheral blood, taken 28 days after the second AZD1222 dose. The receptor comes from an adult who received the AZD1222 COVID-19 vaccine. Recombination connected TRBV10-3 to TRBJ2-7; a stretch of 10 junction bases matches TRBD1. This receptor has the CDR3 CAISDILGTGATYEQYF. In nucleotide form, the sequence is TGTGCCATCAGTGACATTCTCGGGACAGGGGCGACCTACGAGCAGTACTTC.